The 19 T cell receptor beta chains given below trace back to one sample, sequenced in a study of control samples from healthy donors and cancer patients. This table comes from immunoSEQ multiplex PCR, and its TCRdb copy is limited to in-frame clones, with some not included. The sample has about 120,000 clones, more than 75% seen once; the top ten hold 9% to 13%. The specimen was blood. The source of these receptors is a man between 25 and 39 years old in good health.

The CDR3 is CASSRGTSGEQETQYF. The CDR3 coding sequence is TGCGCCAGCAGCCGAGGGACTAGCGGGGAACAAGAGACCCAGTACTTC. The gene calls are TRBV5-1 and TRBJ2-5; TRBD2 agrees at 13 bases. V shed 4 bases and J 2 bases; nucleotides not matched to a gene: 5. Looked up from germline, CDR1 is SGHRS and CDR2 is YFSETQ. The length of the CDR3 is 16 residues.

V gene TRBV18 combines with J gene TRBJ2-1; 9 bases match TRBD1. The CDR3 loop spans 17 amino acids. Losses at the gene ends were 0 bases for V and 0 bases for J; bases not matched to a gene: 3. Germline CDR1 is KGHSH and CDR2 is LQKENI. In DNA form, the CDR3 reads TGTGCCAGCTCACCACCAAACAGGGGGCTCTCCTACAATGAGCAGTTCTTC. It encodes CASSPPNRGLSYNEQFF.

The chain employs TRBV18 and TRBJ1-3; 8 bases are shared with TRBD1. Germline CDR1 is KGHSH and CDR2 is LQKENI. V lost 4 bases, J lost 0 bases, and 2 bases stayed unmatched. The CDR3 contains 15 residues. The CDR3 reads CASSQDRGSGNTIYF. In DNA, the CDR3 is TGTGCCAGCTCACAAGACAGGGGCTCTGGAAACACCATATATTTT.

Concerning this clone: The sample has other DNA sequences that encode this CDR3 too. This chain joins TRBV11-3 and TRBJ1-1; 8 bases line up with TRBD1. With 4 bases clipped from V and 2 bases from J, the junction kept 3 bases outside the gene matches. Germline V gene sequence: CDR1 SGHNT, CDR2 YENEEA. The CDR3 loop spans 14 amino acids. The CDR3 protein is CASSSTGGNTEAFF. In nucleotides, the CDR3 is TGTGCCAGCAGCTCTACAGGGGGTAACACTGAAGCTTTCTTT.

V is TRBV10-3 and J is TRBJ1-2; a possible D gene is TRBD1 (5 bases). The germline CDR1 and CDR2 sequences are ENHRY and SYGVKD. V was trimmed by 8 bases and J by 4 bases, leaving 14 bases between them. The CDR3 consists of 13 residues. CDR3 bases: TGTGCCATCGCCCGGGACGGGATCTATGGCTACACCTTC. Its translation is CAIARDGIYGYTF.

CDR3 in amino acids: CASSEFRTGNTEAFF. In DNA, the CDR3 is TGTGCCAGCAGTGAATTTCGGACAGGGAACACTGAAGCTTTCTTT. The genes are TRBV25-1 and TRBJ1-1, with 7 bases that match TRBD1. Germline assignment: CDR1 MGHDK and CDR2 SYGVNS. V lost 1 base and J lost 1; bases outside the gene matches: 3. The CDR3 covers 15 residues.

V and J are TRBV5-1 and TRBJ1-4; 7 positions agree with TRBD1. V shed 6 bases, J shed 4 bases, and the junction held 6 bases outside the gene matches. This CDR3 is built from 14 residues. Germline V gene data show CDR1 as SGHRS and CDR2 as YFSETQ. The CDR3 sequence is CASTKGQINEKLFF. As DNA, the CDR3 is TGCGCCAGCACAAAGGGACAGATTAATGAAAAACTGTTTTTT.

J is TRBJ1-3 and V is TRBV30; tentative D call: TRBD1 (6 bases). CDR3 length: 13 amino acids. The germline gives CDR1 GTSNPN, CDR2 SVGIG (reference sequence). CDR3 sequence: CGGGRDAGNTIYF. CDR3 nucleotides: TGTGGGGGGGGCAGAGATGCTGGAAACACCATATATTTT.

V usage is TRBV19 and J usage is TRBJ1-1; tentative D call: TRBD1 (5 bases). Trimming cost V 2 bases and J 3 bases, with 10 bases left between them. The CDR3 length is 14 residues. Germline loops: CDR1 LNHDA, CDR2 SQIVND (reference sequence). DNA of the CDR3: TGTGCCAGTAGTATATACGTCAGGGACACTGAAGCTTTCTTT. Its translation: CASSIYVRDTEAFF.

V is TRBV28 and J is TRBJ1-1; 9 bases agree with TRBD1. Per the germline V gene, CDR1 is MDHEN and CDR2 is SYDVKM. Unmatched junction bases numbered 3, after V lost 3 bases and J lost 1 base. There are 15 residues in the CDR3. The CDR3 region is CASSFLDRGNTEAFF. In DNA form, the CDR3 reads TGTGCCAGCAGTTTTCTGGACAGGGGGAACACTGAAGCTTTCTTT.

V is TRBV6-5 and J is TRBJ1-5; 10 bases are a match to TRBD1. The length of the CDR3 is 15 residues. CDR1 and CDR2 from the germline V gene are MNHEY and SVGAGI. Trimming at V came to 10 bases and at J to 0 bases, leaving 6 bases not matched to a gene. CDR3 sequence: CAIEDRGYSNQPQHF. The CDR3 coding sequence is TGTGCCATCGAGGACAGGGGGTATAGCAATCAGCCCCAGCATTTT.

In this sample, this clone turned up a few times. The genes are TRBV7-8 and TRBJ1-3, with D unresolved. Trimming removed 5 bases at V and 0 bases at J, with 17 bases between. Germline V gene lookup returns CDR1 SGHVS and CDR2 FQNEAQ. CDR3 size: 17 residues. The CDR3 protein is CASSVGGRPISGNTIYF. For the CDR3, the DNA is TGTGCCAGCAGCGTAGGAGGGCGGCCCATCTCTGGAAACACCATATATTTT.

V is TRBV4-1 and J is TRBJ1-1, with D uncertain. This CDR3 region has 14 residues. Germline V gives CDR1 MGHRA, CDR2 YSYEKL. V shed 1 base and J shed 0 bases, with 6 bases lying between them. The CDR3 loop reads CASSQVGMNTEAFF. The CDR3 DNA is TGCGCCAGCAGCCAAGTAGGGATGAACACTGAAGCTTTCTTT.

This clone was detected once. The chain employs TRBV7-8 and TRBJ2-7; D might be TRBD2 (5 bases). Germline-derived CDR1 and CDR2 are SGHVS and FQNEAQ. CDR3 length: 12 amino acids. V dropped 6 bases and J dropped 2 bases, with 8 bases sitting between them. The CDR3 sequence is CASSPGTYEQYF. The CDR3 bases are TGTGCCAGCAGTCCCGGGACCTACGAGCAGTACTTC. Supplemented by reference TRBV7-8 and TRBJ2-7, the full variable domain reads GAGVSQSPRYKVAKRGQDVALRCDPISGHVSLFWYQQALGQGPEFLTYFQNEAQLDKSGLPSDRFFAERPEGSVSTLKIQRTQQEDSAVYLCASSPGTYEQYFGPGTRLTVT.

This chain links TRBV5-1 with TRBJ2-5, with D maybe TRBD2 (7 bases). The CDR3 consists of 14 residues. Looked up from germline, CDR1 is SGHRS and CDR2 is YFSETQ. V shed 0 bases and J shed 5 bases, with 11 bases lying between them. The CDR3 region has the DNA TGCGCCAGCAGCTTGGGGCGGGGGCAGGAGACCCAGTACTTC. Protein product: CASSLGRGQETQYF.

The chain carries TRBV3-1 (or the pseudogene TRBV3-2) and TRBJ1-3; D might be TRBD1 (6 bases). Deletions cut 1 base from V and 2 bases from J, with 12 bases between. The V gene's germline CDR1 is LGHDT and CDR2 YNNKEL (reference sequence). This CDR3 spans 16 amino acids. As DNA, the CDR3 is TGTGCCAGCAGCCAAGTTCAACAGGGTACTGGAAACACCATATATTTT. It encodes CASSQVQQGTGNTIYF.

The J gene is TRBJ1-6, the V gene TRBV7-3; 10 nucleotides line up with TRBD1. Germline CDR1 and CDR2: SGHTA and FQGTGA. The ends lost 2 bases at V and 6 bases at J; junction bases unmatched: 10. The CDR3 consists of 18 residues. CDR3 loop: CASSLYPFDRGLNSPLHF. CDR3 DNA sequence: TGTGCCAGCAGCTTATACCCCTTCGACAGGGGGCTTAATTCACCCCTCCACTTT.

The V and J genes are TRBV7-9 and TRBJ2-7; 8 bases agree with TRBD1. Germline V gives CDR1 SEHNR, CDR2 FQNEAQ (reference sequence). J was trimmed by 6 bases and V by 3 bases; bases with no gene match: 7. The CDR3 totals 14 residues. CDR3 region: CASSFGQGASEQYF. The CDR3 DNA follows: TGTGCCAGCAGCTTCGGGCAGGGGGCGAGCGAGCAGTACTTC.

The chain carries TRBV10-1 and TRBJ1-1, with D unclear. The V and J ends lost 10 bases and 1 base respectively, with 10 bases between them. Germline CDR1 is WNHNN and CDR2 is SYGVQD (reference sequence). The CDR3 has 12 residues. The CDR3 DNA reads as TGCGCCACCAAGGGAAGGAACACTGAAGCTTTCTTT. The encoded protein is CATKGRNTEAFF.